This section outlines one T cell receptor beta chain sequence together with its context. Its target antigen remains unknown. Per-nucleotide qualities are absent, and no much larger clonotype sits a single base away. Using the deep immunoSEQ assay, multiplex PCR amplified TCR CDR3 regions from genomic DNA. For each cell subset, the extracted genomic DNA was distributed evenly across all wells of several immunoSEQ 96-well plates, and each plate served as one replicate. For sorted subsets, roughly 200 ng genomic DNA, equal to tens of thousands of T cell genomes, was loaded into each replicate PCR. Purified libraries were measured with a Qubit 3.0 fluorometer, size-checked on a Bioanalyzer 2100, and measured again with the KAPA Library Quantification kit. Every immunoSEQ 96-well plate was sequenced on a dedicated single-read 150-cycle Illumina NextSeq 550 flow cell. As for the original processing: The immunoSEQ output contained only junctional sequences without quality scores, so filtering could not match that applied to full-length reads. Sequences were annotated with PyIR, a Python wrapper for IgBLAST v1.9, and V/J genes and CDR3 were assigned using IMGT germline references. Reads were removed for weak V/J assignments (E-value above 1e-6), missing CDR3, stop codons, out-of-frame junctions, or ambiguous translated residues. V3J clonotypes were defined by identical inferred V gene, J gene, and CDR3 amino acid sequence. The percentage overlap between two repertoires was calculated by dividing the number of shared unique clonotypes by the size of the smaller repertoire. Three approaches were used to assess repertoire richness: RTK rarefaction, the Chao1 estimator, and Recon v2.1 estimates of unobserved clonotypes. Generation probabilities for all TCRbeta clonotypes obtained by the gDNA method from several donors were computed using OLGA. Imported from immuneACCESS, the table was reduced by TCRdb to in-frame sequences with V and J called. These copies leave out some clones; in studies compared against another copy, an unresolved V gene accounts for under half, and the cause of the remainder is not known. That table supplies the V and J calls and clone size; D and trimming were determined from the DNA. This sample comprises some 2 million clones, 85% to 95% of them detected only once. The ten largest clones represent 0.13% of the sample.

This entry belongs to a study of shared clonotypes between healthy human individuals (dated by TCRdb to between 2020 and 2021). Study-level background: The cohort comprised a couple of women and a few men aged 18 to 49 years. For each donor, CD4 naive and CD4 memory were each given three plates, CD8 naive was given two plates, and CD8 memory was given one plate. To estimate repertoire size and how much clonotypes are shared between individuals, the study performed deep sequencing of blood TCR repertoires from a few healthy adults. Different laboratories and diverse techniques were used to prepare libraries and sequence TCR repertoires, to increase sequencing depth and limit assay-specific biases. Per donor, leukapheresis produced somewhere between about 0.9 and 10 billion PBMCs.

The donors were healthy, HIV-negative adults with no recently reported acute infections or vaccinations. Every donor was a Caucasian adult living in Nashville, Tennessee, USA. CD4+ T cells were enriched by magnetic negative selection, after which naive cells were positively selected on CD45RA and the negative fraction was taken as the memory subset. After blood collection by leukapheresis, PBMCs were isolated using Ficoll-Histopaque density gradient centrifugation and then cryopreserved in the vapor phase of liquid nitrogen. Analytical flow cytometry was used to check the purity and quantity of each magnetically sorted T cell population. Genomic DNA was isolated from each sorted fraction and quantified by UV absorbance on a Nanodrop 2000c. V loses 3 bases, J loses 1 base, and the germline ends lie 12 bases apart. From a lookup of the germline V gene, CDR1 and CDR2 are LGHNA and YSLEER. Including the terminal cysteine and phenylalanine, the CDR3 comprises 15 residues. Of the read, only the CDR3 DNA is kept; its 45 bases are in frame from base 1.

What the authors observed across the whole study: Based on pairwise subsampling, the degree of clonotype sharing among donors was expected to be affected by sequencing depth. The small number of donors limited the genetic and exposure-history diversity represented. Clonotypes shared by all four sorted-subset donors showed higher generation probabilities than non-shared clonotypes. Across a few donors, approximately 5% of naive CD4, around 3.5% of naive CD8, approximately 2.5% of memory CD4, and around 0.4% of memory CD8 clonotypes were shared. Incomplete sequencing was indicated by rarefaction of sorted-subset datasets, despite the large sequencing depth. Naive subsets generally had larger estimated clonotype richness than memory subsets did. Sampling was restricted to blood, and TCR repertoires in tissue are likely to differ from TCR repertoires in blood.

This chain is built from TRBV4-3 and TRBJ2-5, and possibly TRBD1, on 7 matching bases. Specimen: naive CD4+ T cells sorted from blood. Interpreted using the paper, the cell subset or site label stands for: CD45RA+ positively selected. The sequence was obtained from a man between 18 and 29 years old in good health. CDR3 protein: CASSQEGQSQETQYF. In nucleotides, the sequence is TGCGCCAGCAGCCAGGAGGGACAGAGCCAAGAGACCCAGTACTTC.